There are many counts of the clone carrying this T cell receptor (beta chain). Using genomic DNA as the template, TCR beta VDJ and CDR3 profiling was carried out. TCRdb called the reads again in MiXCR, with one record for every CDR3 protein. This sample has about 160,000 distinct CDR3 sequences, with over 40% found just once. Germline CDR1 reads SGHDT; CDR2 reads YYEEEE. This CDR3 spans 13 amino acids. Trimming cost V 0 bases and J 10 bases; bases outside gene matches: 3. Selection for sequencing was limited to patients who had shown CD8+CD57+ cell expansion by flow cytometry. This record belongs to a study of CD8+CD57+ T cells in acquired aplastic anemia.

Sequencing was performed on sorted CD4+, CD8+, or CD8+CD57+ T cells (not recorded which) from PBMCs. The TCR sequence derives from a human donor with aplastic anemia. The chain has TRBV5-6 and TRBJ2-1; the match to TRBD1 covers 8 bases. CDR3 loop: CASSLDRDREQFF. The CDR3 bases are TGTGCCAGCAGCTTGGACCGGGACAGGGAGCAGTTCTTC.